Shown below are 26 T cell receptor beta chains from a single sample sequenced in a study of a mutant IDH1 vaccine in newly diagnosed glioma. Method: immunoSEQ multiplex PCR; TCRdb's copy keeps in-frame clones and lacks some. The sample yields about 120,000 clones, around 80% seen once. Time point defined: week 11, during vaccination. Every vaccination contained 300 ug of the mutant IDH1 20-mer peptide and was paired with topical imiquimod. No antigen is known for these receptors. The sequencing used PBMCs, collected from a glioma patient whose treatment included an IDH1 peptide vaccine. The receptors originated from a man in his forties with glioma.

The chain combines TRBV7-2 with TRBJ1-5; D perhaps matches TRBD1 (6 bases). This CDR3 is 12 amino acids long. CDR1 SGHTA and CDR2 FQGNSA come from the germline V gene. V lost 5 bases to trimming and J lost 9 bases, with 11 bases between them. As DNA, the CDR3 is TGTGCCAGCAGCCCCGAAGGGGGGCCCCAGCATTTT. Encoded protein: CASSPEGGPQHF.

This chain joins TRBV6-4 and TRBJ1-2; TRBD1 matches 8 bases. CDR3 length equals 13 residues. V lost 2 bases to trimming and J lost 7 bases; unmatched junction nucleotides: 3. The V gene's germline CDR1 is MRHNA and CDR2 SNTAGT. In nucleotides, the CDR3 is TGTGCCAGCAGTGACGGACAGGGCCTTGGCTACACCTTC. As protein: CASSDGQGLGYTF.

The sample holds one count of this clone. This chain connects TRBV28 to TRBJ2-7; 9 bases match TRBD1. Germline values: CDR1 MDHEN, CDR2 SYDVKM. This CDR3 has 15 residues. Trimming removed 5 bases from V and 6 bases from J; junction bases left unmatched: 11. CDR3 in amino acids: CASSLAGTGSPEQYF. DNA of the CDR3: TGTGCCAGCAGTCTAGCCGGGACAGGGTCCCCCGAGCAGTACTTC.

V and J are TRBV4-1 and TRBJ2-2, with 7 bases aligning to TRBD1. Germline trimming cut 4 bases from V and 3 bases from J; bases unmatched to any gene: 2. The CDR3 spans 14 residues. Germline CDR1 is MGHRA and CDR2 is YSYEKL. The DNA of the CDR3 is TGCGCCAGCAGCCCGGGACAGTACACCGGGGAGCTGTTTTTT. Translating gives CASSPGQYTGELFF.

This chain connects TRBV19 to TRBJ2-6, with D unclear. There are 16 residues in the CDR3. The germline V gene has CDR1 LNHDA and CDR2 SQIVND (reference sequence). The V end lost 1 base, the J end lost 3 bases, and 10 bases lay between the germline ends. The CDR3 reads CASSIAPGLGANVLTF. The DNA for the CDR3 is TGTGCCAGTAGTATAGCTCCCGGTCTTGGGGCCAACGTCCTGACTTTC.

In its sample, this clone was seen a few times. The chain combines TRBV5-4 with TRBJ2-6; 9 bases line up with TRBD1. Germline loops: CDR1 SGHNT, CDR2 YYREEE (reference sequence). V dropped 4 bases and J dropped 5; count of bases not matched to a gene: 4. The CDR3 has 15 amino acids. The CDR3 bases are TGTGCCAGCAGCCTGACAGGGGGTAGGGCCAACGTCCTGACTTTC. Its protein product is CASSLTGGRANVLTF. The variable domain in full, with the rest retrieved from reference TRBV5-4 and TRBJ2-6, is ETGVTQSPTHLIKTRGQQVTLRCSSQSGHNTVSWYQQALGQGPQFIFQYYREEENGRGNFPPRFSGLQFPNYSSELNVNALELDDSALYLCASSLTGGRANVLTFGAGSRLTVL.

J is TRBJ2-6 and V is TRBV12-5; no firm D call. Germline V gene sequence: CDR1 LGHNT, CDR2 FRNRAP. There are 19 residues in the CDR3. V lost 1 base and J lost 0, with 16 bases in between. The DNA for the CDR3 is TGTGCTAGTGGTTTGGACAGTCTAATCTCGCCCTCTGGGGCCAACGTCCTGACTTTC. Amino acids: CASGLDSLISPSGANVLTF.

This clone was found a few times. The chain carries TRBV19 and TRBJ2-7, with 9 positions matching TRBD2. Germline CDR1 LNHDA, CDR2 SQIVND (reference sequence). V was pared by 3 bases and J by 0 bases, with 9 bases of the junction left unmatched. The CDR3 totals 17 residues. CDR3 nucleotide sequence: TGTGCCAGTAGTATGGTTTCTAGCGGGACTATCTCCTACGAGCAGTACTTC. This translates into CASSMVSSGTISYEQYF.

In DNA form, the CDR3 reads TGTGCCAGCAGCCCCTCCGGGGTTGGGGGCTACACCTTC. The encoded protein is CASSPSGVGGYTF. J is TRBJ1-2 and V is TRBV7-2; no definite D call. The CDR3 loop spans 13 amino acids. V dropped 5 bases and J dropped 8 bases, with 15 bases sitting between them. In germline, CDR1 is SGHTA, CDR2 FQGNSA.

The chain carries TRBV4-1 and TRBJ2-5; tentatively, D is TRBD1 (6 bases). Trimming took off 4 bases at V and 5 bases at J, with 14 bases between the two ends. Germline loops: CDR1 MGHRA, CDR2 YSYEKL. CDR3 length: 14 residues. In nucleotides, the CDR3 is TGCGCCAGCAGCCCAGGGGCAGGGTGGGAGACCCAGTACTTC. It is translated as CASSPGAGWETQYF.

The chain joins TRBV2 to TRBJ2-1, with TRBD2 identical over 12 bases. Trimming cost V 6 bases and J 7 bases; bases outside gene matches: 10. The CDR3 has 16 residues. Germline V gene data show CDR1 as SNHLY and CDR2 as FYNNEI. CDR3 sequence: CASSHKTSGSSNEQFF. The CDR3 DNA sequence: TGTGCCAGCAGCCACAAGACTAGCGGGAGTTCGAATGAGCAGTTCTTC.

DNA for the CDR3: TGTGCCAGCAGCACTCCCTCCCCAGACGGCACAGATACGCAGTATTTT. Translated, it gives CASSTPSPDGTDTQYF. V and J are TRBV5-5 and TRBJ2-3; D remains ambiguous. The germline V gene has CDR1 SGHKS and CDR2 YYEKEE (reference sequence). V lost 4 bases, J lost 1 base, and 16 bases lay in between. This CDR3 has 16 residues.

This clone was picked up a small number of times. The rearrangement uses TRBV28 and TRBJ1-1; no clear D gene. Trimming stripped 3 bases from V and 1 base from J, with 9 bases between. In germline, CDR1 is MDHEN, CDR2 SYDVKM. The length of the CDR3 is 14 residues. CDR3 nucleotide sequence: TGTGCCAGCAGTTTCCGGACGGCGAACACTGAAGCTTTCTTT. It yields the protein CASSFRTANTEAFF.

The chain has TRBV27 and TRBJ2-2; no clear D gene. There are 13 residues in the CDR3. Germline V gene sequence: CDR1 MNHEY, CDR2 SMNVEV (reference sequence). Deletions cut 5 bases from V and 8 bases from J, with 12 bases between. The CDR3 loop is CASSPRAPGELFF. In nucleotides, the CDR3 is TGTGCCAGCAGTCCACGAGCCCCGGGGGAGCTGTTTTTT.

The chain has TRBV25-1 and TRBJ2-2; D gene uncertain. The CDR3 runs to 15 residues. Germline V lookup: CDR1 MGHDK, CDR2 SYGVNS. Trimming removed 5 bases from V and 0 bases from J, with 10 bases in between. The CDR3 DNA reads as TGTGCCAGCAGTAAGGACGGACCGAACACCGGGGAGCTGTTTTTT. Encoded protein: CASSKDGPNTGELFF.

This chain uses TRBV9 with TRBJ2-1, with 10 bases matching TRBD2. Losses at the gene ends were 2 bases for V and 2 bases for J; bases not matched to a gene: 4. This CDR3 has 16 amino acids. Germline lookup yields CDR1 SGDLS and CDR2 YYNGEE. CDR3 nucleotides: TGTGCCAGCAGCGTGACAAGCGGGAGGGCCTACAATGAGCAGTTCTTC. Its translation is CASSVTSGRAYNEQFF.

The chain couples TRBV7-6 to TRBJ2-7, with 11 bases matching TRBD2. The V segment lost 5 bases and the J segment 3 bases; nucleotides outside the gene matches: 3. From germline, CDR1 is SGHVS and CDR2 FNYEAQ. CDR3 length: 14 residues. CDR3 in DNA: TGTGCCAGCAGCCGGACTAGCGGGTACTACGAGCAGTACTTC. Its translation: CASSRTSGYYEQYF. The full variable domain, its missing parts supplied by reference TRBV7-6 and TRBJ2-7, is GAGVSQSPRYKVTKRGQDVALRCDPISGHVSLYWYRQALGQGPEFLTYFNYEAQQDKSGLPNDRFSAERPEGSISTLTIQRTEQRDSAMYRCASSRTSGYYEQYFGPGTRLTVT.

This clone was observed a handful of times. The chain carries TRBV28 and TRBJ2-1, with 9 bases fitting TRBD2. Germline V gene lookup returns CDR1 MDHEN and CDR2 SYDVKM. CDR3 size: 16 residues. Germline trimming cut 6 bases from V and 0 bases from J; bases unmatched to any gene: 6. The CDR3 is CASRLAGLPSYNEQFF. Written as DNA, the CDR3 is TGTGCCAGCAGACTAGCGGGTCTTCCCTCCTACAATGAGCAGTTCTTC. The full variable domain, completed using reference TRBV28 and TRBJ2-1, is DVKVTQSSRYLVKRTGEKVFLECVQDMDHENMFWYRQDPGLGLRLIYFSYDVKMKEKGDIPEGYSVSREKKERFSLILESASTNQTSMYLCASRLAGLPSYNEQFFGPGTRLTVL.

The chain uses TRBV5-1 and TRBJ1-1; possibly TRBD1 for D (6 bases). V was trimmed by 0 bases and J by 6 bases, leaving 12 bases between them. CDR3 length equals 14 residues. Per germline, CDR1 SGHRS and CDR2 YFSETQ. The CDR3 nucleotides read TGCGCCAGCAGCTTGGAGCTGGAGGGGGCTGAAGCTTTCTTT. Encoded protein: CASSLELEGAEAFF.

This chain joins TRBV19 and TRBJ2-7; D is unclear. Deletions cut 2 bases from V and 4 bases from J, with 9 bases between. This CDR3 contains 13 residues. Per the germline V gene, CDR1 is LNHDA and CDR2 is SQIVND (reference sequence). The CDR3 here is CASSISSGYEQYF. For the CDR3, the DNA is TGTGCCAGTAGTATATCCTCCGGGTACGAGCAGTACTTC.

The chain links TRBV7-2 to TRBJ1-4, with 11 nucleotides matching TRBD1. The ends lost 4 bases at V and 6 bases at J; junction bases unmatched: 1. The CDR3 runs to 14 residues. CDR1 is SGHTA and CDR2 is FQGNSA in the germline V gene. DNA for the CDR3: TGTGCCAGCAGCTCGGGACAGGGGGATGAAAAACTGTTTTTT. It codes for CASSSGQGDEKLFF.

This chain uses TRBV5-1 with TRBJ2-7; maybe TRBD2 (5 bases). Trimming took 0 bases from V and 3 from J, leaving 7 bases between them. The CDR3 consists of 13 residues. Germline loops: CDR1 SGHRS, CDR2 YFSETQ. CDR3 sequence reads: CASSLERLYEQYF. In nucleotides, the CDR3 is TGCGCCAGCAGCTTGGAGCGGCTCTACGAGCAGTACTTC. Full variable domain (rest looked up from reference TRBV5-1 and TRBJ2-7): KAGVTQTPRYLIKTRGQQVTLSCSPISGHRSVSWYQQTPGQGLQFLFEYFSETQRNKGNFPGRFSGRQFSNSRSEMNVSTLELGDSALYLCASSLERLYEQYFGPGTRLTVT.

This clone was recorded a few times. The CDR3 protein is CASSVQASGTGELFF. CDR3 bases: TGTGCCAGCAGTGTCCAGGCTAGCGGGACCGGGGAGCTGTTTTTT. The chain is built from TRBV6-5 and TRBJ2-2, with 8 bases that match TRBD2. Germline V gives CDR1 MNHEY, CDR2 SVGAGI. The CDR3 contains 15 residues. The ends lost 5 bases at V and 5 bases at J; junction bases unmatched: 7.

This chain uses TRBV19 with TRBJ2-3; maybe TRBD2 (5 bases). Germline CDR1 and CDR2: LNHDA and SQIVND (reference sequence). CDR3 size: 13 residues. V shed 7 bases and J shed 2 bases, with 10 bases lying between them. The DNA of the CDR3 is TGTGCCAGTAAAGAGGGCCACACAGATACGCAGTATTTT. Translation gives CASKEGHTDTQYF.

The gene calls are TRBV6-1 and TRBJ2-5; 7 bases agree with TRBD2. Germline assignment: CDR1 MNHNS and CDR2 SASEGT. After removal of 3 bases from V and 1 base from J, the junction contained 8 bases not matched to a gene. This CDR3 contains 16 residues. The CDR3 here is CASSDGVAGSQETQYF. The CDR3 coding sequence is TGTGCCAGCAGTGATGGGGTAGCGGGCTCCCAAGAGACCCAGTACTTC.

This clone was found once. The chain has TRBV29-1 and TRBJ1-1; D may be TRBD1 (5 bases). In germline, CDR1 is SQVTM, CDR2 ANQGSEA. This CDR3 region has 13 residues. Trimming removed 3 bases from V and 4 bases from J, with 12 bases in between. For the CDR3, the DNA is TGCAGCGTTGAGGGAGGCGGGGGCACTGAAGCTTTCTTT. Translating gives CSVEGGGGTEAFF. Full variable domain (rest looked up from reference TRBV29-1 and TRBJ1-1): SAVISQKPSRDICQRGTSLTIQCQVDSQVTMMFWYRQQPGQSLTLIATANQGSEATYESGFVIDKFPISRPNLTFSTLTVSNMSPEDSSIYLCSVEGGGGTEAFFGQGTRLTVV.